This T cell receptor beta chain is drawn from a study of cytomegalovirus exposure and HLA in healthy donors. The germline V gene encodes CDR1 PRHDT and CDR2 FYEKMQ (reference sequence). CDR3 length equals 15 residues. J gave up 4 bases and V 3 bases, and 5 bases lay outside the gene matches. The primer mix had 60 Vbeta and 13 Jbeta primers. Sequencing was performed with immunoSEQ multiplex PCR; in TCRdb, only in-frame clones are kept and a portion is missing. The data show over 250,000 clones, with around two thirds seen just once and under 2.5% held by the top ten. This rearrangement joins TRBV13 to TRBJ2-2, with 7 bases matching TRBD2. This TCR was sampled from a female donor in good health and CMV-seronegative. Sequenced sample: PBMCs. For the CDR3, the DNA is TGTGCCAGCAGCTTCTATATAGCGGGCACCGGGGAGCTGTTTTTT. This sequence encodes CASSFYIAGTGELFF.